A selection of T cell receptor beta chains follows, all from one sample in a study of T cells in Graves' hyperthyroidism and ophthalmopathy. One entry per CDR3 protein, called by TCRdb with MiXCR from the multiplex PCR reads. The profile covers hundreds of thousands of distinct CDR3 sequences, with 13% to 15% appearing a single time and about 14% taken by the ten largest. The sequenced sample consisted of blood. The receptors were gathered from a woman aged 40 to 55 with Graves' hyperthyroidism. Both conserved end residues are part of each CDR3. The order of the fields is V gene, clone size, D gene, J gene, CDR3 length, CDR3 protein, CDR3 DNA. D genes are given only for firm matches. Clone size, where shown, is once, few, many, or a class for clones that have expanded.

v_call: TRBV3-1
clone_size: many
d_call: TRBD1
j_call: TRBJ1-2
cdr3_length: 15
cdr3_aa: CASSQKQGVLKGYTF
cdr3_nt: TGTGCCAGCAGCCAAAAACAGGGGGTGCTTAAGGGCTACACCTTC

v_call: TRBV30
clone_size: many
d_call: .
j_call: TRBJ1-1
cdr3_length: 13
cdr3_aa: CAWKLRINTEAFF
cdr3_nt: TGTGCCTGGAAGTTAAGGATAAACACTGAAGCTTTCTTT

v_call: TRBV20-1
clone_size: many
d_call: .
j_call: TRBJ1-2
cdr3_length: 13
cdr3_aa: CSARDYSNYGYTF
cdr3_nt: TGCAGTGCTAGAGATTACAGTAACTATGGCTACACCTTC

v_call: TRBV6-1
clone_size: .
d_call: TRBD2
j_call: TRBJ2-1
cdr3_length: 17
cdr3_aa: CASSRVVTSGTYNEQFF
cdr3_nt: TGTGCCAGCAGCCGGGTGGTTACTAGCGGGACCTACAATGAGCAGTTCTTC

v_call: TRBV14
clone_size: .
d_call: TRBD2
j_call: TRBJ2-1
cdr3_length: 16
cdr3_aa: CASSHRRLAGINEQFF
cdr3_nt: TGTGCCAGCAGCCATCGGAGACTAGCAGGGATCAATGAGCAGTTCTTC

v_call: TRBV28
clone_size: many
d_call: TRBD1
j_call: TRBJ2-5
cdr3_length: 13
cdr3_aa: CASATGNQETQYF
cdr3_nt: TGTGCCAGCGCGACAGGGAACCAAGAGACCCAGTACTTC

v_call: TRBV6-1
clone_size: many
d_call: TRBD2
j_call: TRBJ2-5
cdr3_length: 14
cdr3_aa: CASKGLAGGETQYF
cdr3_nt: TGTGCCAGCAAAGGTCTAGCGGGAGGAGAGACCCAGTACTTC

v_call: TRBV28
clone_size: many
d_call: .
j_call: TRBJ1-2
cdr3_length: 13
cdr3_aa: CASSYKRDGGYTF
cdr3_nt: TGTGCCAGCAGCTATAAGAGGGACGGCGGCTACACCTTC

v_call: TRBV6-1
clone_size: many
d_call: .
j_call: TRBJ2-1
cdr3_length: 14
cdr3_aa: CASSPSQGRDEQFF
cdr3_nt: TGTGCCAGCAGTCCTTCACAGGGTAGGGATGAGCAGTTCTTC

v_call: TRBV12-3/TRBV12-4
clone_size: many
d_call: .
j_call: TRBJ1-1
cdr3_length: 15
cdr3_aa: CASSPATQGITEAFF
cdr3_nt: TGTGCCAGCAGTCCCGCGACACAGGGAATCACTGAAGCTTTCTTT

v_call: TRBV5-1
clone_size: .
d_call: TRBD1
j_call: TRBJ1-4
cdr3_length: 15
cdr3_aa: CASSLDRGINEKLFF
cdr3_nt: TGCGCCAGCAGCTTGGACAGGGGGATTAATGAAAAACTGTTTTTT

v_call: TRBV12-3/TRBV12-4
clone_size: many
d_call: .
j_call: TRBJ1-1
cdr3_length: 11
cdr3_aa: CASSKTGEAFF
cdr3_nt: TGTGCCAGCAGTAAAACAGGTGAAGCTTTCTTT

v_call: TRBV28
clone_size: many
d_call: TRBD1
j_call: TRBJ2-7
cdr3_length: 14
cdr3_aa: CASVPGTVPYEQYF
cdr3_nt: TGTGCCAGCGTCCCGGGGACAGTTCCATACGAGCAGTACTTC

v_call: TRBV19
clone_size: .
d_call: .
j_call: TRBJ1-1
cdr3_length: 15
cdr3_aa: CASSILAPGYTEAFF
cdr3_nt: TGTGCCAGTAGTATTCTGGCCCCCGGGTACACTGAAGCTTTCTTT

v_call: TRBV28
clone_size: .
d_call: TRBD1
j_call: TRBJ1-2
cdr3_length: 15
cdr3_aa: CASSSEGQGEYGYTF
cdr3_nt: TGTGCCAGCAGTTCAGAGGGACAGGGCGAGTATGGCTACACCTTC

v_call: TRBV28
clone_size: many
d_call: .
j_call: TRBJ1-5
cdr3_length: 13
cdr3_aa: CASTLGNNQPQHF
cdr3_nt: TGTGCCAGCACGCTGGGGAACAATCAGCCCCAGCATTTT

v_call: TRBV7-9
clone_size: few
d_call: .
j_call: TRBJ2-3
cdr3_length: 14
cdr3_aa: CASSWDTGTDTQYF
cdr3_nt: TGTGCCAGCAGCTGGGACACGGGCACAGATACGCAGTATTTT

v_call: TRBV11-2
clone_size: .
d_call: TRBD2
j_call: TRBJ2-3
cdr3_length: 15
cdr3_aa: CASSSPQRELDTQYF
cdr3_nt: TGTGCCAGCAGCTCGCCCCAGCGGGAGCTTGATACGCAGTATTTT

v_call: TRBV5-1
clone_size: many
d_call: TRBD2
j_call: TRBJ2-1
cdr3_length: 19
cdr3_aa: CASSIRQGTSGRAYNEQFF
cdr3_nt: TGCGCCAGCAGCATTAGGCAAGGGACTAGCGGGAGGGCCTACAATGAGCAGTTCTTC

v_call: TRBV9
clone_size: few
d_call: .
j_call: TRBJ1-1
cdr3_length: 14
cdr3_aa: CASSLRGDHTEAFF
cdr3_nt: TGTGCCAGCAGCCTTCGGGGGGATCACACTGAAGCTTTCTTT

v_call: TRBV6-1
clone_size: many
d_call: TRBD1
j_call: TRBJ2-7
cdr3_length: 13
cdr3_aa: CASRDRGSYEQYF
cdr3_nt: TGTGCCAGCAGGGACAGGGGTTCCTACGAGCAGTACTTC

v_call: TRBV18
clone_size: many
d_call: TRBD2
j_call: TRBJ2-7
cdr3_length: 16
cdr3_aa: CASSPPAGGELYEQYF
cdr3_nt: TGTGCCAGCTCACCACCGGCGGGGGGCGAACTCTACGAGCAGTACTTC

v_call: TRBV20-1
clone_size: many
d_call: .
j_call: TRBJ1-5
cdr3_length: 15
cdr3_aa: CSAHPVGREDQPQHF
cdr3_nt: TGCAGTGCTCATCCCGTGGGCCGGGAGGATCAGCCCCAGCATTTT

v_call: TRBV20-1
clone_size: few
d_call: .
j_call: TRBJ1-5
cdr3_length: 14
cdr3_aa: CSARDVGSNQPQHF
cdr3_nt: TGCAGTGCTAGAGATGTAGGGAGCAATCAGCCCCAGCATTTT

v_call: TRBV20-1
clone_size: .
d_call: .
j_call: TRBJ1-1
cdr3_length: 13
cdr3_aa: CSAKRTVNTEAFF
cdr3_nt: TGCAGTGCTAAAAGGACGGTGAACACTGAAGCTTTCTTT

v_call: TRBV30
clone_size: many
d_call: .
j_call: TRBJ2-1
cdr3_length: 14
cdr3_aa: CAWSVRRSYNEQFF
cdr3_nt: TGTGCCTGGAGTGTTCGACGGTCCTACAATGAGCAGTTCTTC